The 19 T cell receptor beta chains given below trace back to one sample, sequenced in a study of T cell responses to AZD1222 COVID-19 vaccine. The method was immunoSEQ multiplex PCR; TCRdb's version includes in-frame clones alone and lacks a portion of them. The sample records 70,000 to 85,000 clones, roughly 80% being singletons. The sequences come from peripheral blood, collected on day 0 of AZD1222 vaccination. Every receptor here comes from an adult in good health.

The rearrangement uses TRBV10-3 and TRBJ2-3; 13 bases are a match to TRBD2. This CDR3 has 16 amino acids. V dropped 4 bases and J dropped 1; count of bases not matched to a gene: 2. The germline V gene has CDR1 ENHRY and CDR2 SYGVKD. The CDR3 spells CAISAGTSGGTDTQYF. In DNA, the CDR3 is TGTGCCATCAGTGCGGGGACTAGCGGGGGCACAGATACGCAGTATTTT.

This clone has a single count. The rearrangement uses TRBV19 and TRBJ1-5, with D unresolved. Germline values: CDR1 LNHDA, CDR2 SQIVND (reference sequence). V was clipped by 5 bases and J by 13 bases, with 18 bases between them. There are 13 residues in the CDR3. The CDR3 protein is CASSPWGFTEQHF. Here the CDR3 DNA reads TGTGCCAGTAGTCCATGGGGATTTACAGAGCAGCATTTT. Full variable domain (missing parts from reference TRBV19 and TRBJ1-5): DGGITQSPKYLFRKEGQNVTLSCEQNLNHDAMYWYRQDPGQGLRLIYYSQIVNDFQKGDIAEGYSVSREKKESFPLTVTSAQKNPTAFYLCASSPWGFTEQHFGDGTRLSIL.

The V and J genes are TRBV2 and TRBJ2-3; no clear D gene. Per germline, CDR1 SNHLY and CDR2 FYNNEI. This CDR3 spans 16 amino acids. Trimming stripped 6 bases from V and 3 bases from J, with 19 bases between. In nucleotides, the CDR3 is TGTGCCAGCAGGTATTCGGGCGAAGCCGGGACAGATACGCAGTATTTT. Translating it yields CASRYSGEAGTDTQYF. The variable domain in full, completed from reference TRBV2 and TRBJ2-3, reads EPEVTQTPSHQVTQMGQEVILRCVPISNHLYFYWYRQILGQKVEFLVSFYNNEISEKSEIFDDQFSVERPDGSNFTLKIRSTKLEDSAMYFCASRYSGEAGTDTQYFGPGTRLTVL.

This clone was seen a few times. V is TRBV19 and J is TRBJ2-2, with TRBD1 matching 9 bases. With V trimmed by 6 bases and J by 6 bases, 2 bases remained unmatched. From germline, CDR1 is LNHDA and CDR2 SQIVND (reference sequence). The CDR3 has 13 residues. This CDR3 reads CASSRTGAGELFF. The CDR3 region has the DNA TGTGCCAGTAGCAGGACAGGGGCCGGGGAGCTGTTTTTT.

V gene TRBV14 combines with J gene TRBJ1-6; tentatively, D is TRBD1 (6 bases). The CDR3 loop spans 15 amino acids. CDR1 and CDR2 (germline): SGHDN, FVKESK. Between the trimmed V and J ends, which lost 4 bases and 7 bases, there was a span of 14 bases. The CDR3 region is CASSPYEGENSPLHF. The CDR3 DNA is TGTGCCAGCAGCCCTTACGAGGGGGAGAATTCACCCCTCCACTTT.

The chain has TRBV3-1 (or the pseudogene TRBV3-2) and TRBJ1-3; D not resolved. The germline CDR1 and CDR2 sequences are LGHDT and YNNKEL (reference sequence). The V end was cut by 4 bases, the J end by 0 bases, with 7 bases between. The CDR3 runs 14 residues. CDR3 in amino acids: CASSPTSSGNTIYF. Written as DNA, the CDR3 is TGTGCCAGCAGCCCCACGAGCTCTGGAAACACCATATATTTT.

This chain joins TRBV2 and TRBJ1-3; no firm D call. The CDR3 spans 14 residues. V was shortened by 0 bases and J by 5 bases, with 8 bases between the two germline ends. The germline V gene encodes CDR1 SNHLY and CDR2 FYNNEI. In DNA form, the CDR3 reads TGTGCCAGCAGTGAAGCGCTTTCTCGAAACACCATATATTTT. This encodes CASSEALSRNTIYF.

CDR3 sequence (DNA): TGTGCCAGCAGTTACGGCCCCGGGGCCGGCACAGATACGCAGTATTTT. It yields the protein CASSYGPGAGTDTQYF. The chain couples TRBV6-2 or TRBV6-3 to TRBJ2-3; D possibly uses TRBD1 or TRBD2 (5 bases each). The germline CDR1 and CDR2 sequences are MNHEY and SVGEGT. The CDR3 spans 16 residues. V gave up 2 bases and J gave up 1 base, with 13 bases separating them.

This clone appeared a single time. V is TRBV4-2 and J is TRBJ1-1, with a possible D match to TRBD1 (5 bases). CDR3 length equals 15 residues. V lost 0 bases to trimming and J lost 1 base, with 9 bases between them. Germline CDR1 reads LGHNA; CDR2 reads YNFKEQ. The CDR3 protein is CASSQEVGENTEAFF. The CDR3 coding sequence is TGTGCCAGCAGCCAAGAAGTAGGGGAGAACACTGAAGCTTTCTTT.

The chain has TRBV5-1 and TRBJ2-1; TRBD1 matches 8 bases. Germline CDR1 and CDR2: SGHRS and YFSETQ. Germline trimming cut 4 bases from V and 9 bases from J; bases unmatched to any gene: 9. The CDR3 totals 14 residues. CDR3 loop: CASSLRTGTVEQFF. The CDR3 bases are TGCGCCAGCAGCCTAAGGACAGGGACGGTTGAGCAGTTCTTC.

This rearrangement joins TRBV29-1 to TRBJ1-3; TRBD1 is a possible D gene (5 bases). The germline V and J ends were trimmed by 7 bases and 0 bases, with 10 bases remaining between them. Germline V gene sequence: CDR1 SQVTM, CDR2 ANQGSEA. There are 13 residues in the CDR3. CDR3 loop: CSGTDISGNTIYF. The DNA for the CDR3 is TGCAGCGGGACGGACATCTCTGGAAACACCATATATTTT.

This chain joins TRBV4-3 and TRBJ2-7; D may be TRBD2 (5 bases). V dropped 0 bases and J dropped 3 bases, with 9 bases sitting between them. The germline V gene has CDR1 LGHNA and CDR2 YSLEER. The CDR3 runs 14 residues. The DNA of the CDR3 is TGCGCCAGCAGCCAAGATACGGGGTACTACGAGCAGTACTTC. The encoded protein is CASSQDTGYYEQYF.

This chain joins TRBV2 and TRBJ1-3; D remains unclear. The CDR3 length is 14 residues. Germline values: CDR1 SNHLY, CDR2 FYNNEI. Deletions cut 6 bases from V and 1 base from J, with 10 bases between. CDR3 region: CASSISASGNTIYF. CDR3 sequence (DNA): TGTGCCAGCAGCATTTCGGCTTCTGGAAACACCATATATTTT.

This chain uses TRBV6-5 with TRBJ2-5, with TRBD1 matching over 9 bases. V was pared by 6 bases and J by 2 bases, with 4 bases of the junction left unmatched. The CDR3 runs to 14 residues. Germline V gene sequence: CDR1 MNHEY, CDR2 SVGAGI. Written as DNA, the CDR3 is TGTGCCAGCAGGACCGGGACAGGGCAAGAGACCCAGTACTTC. Its protein product is CASRTGTGQETQYF.

The CDR3 coding sequence is TGTGCCAGCAGTTACGGAGGCAATCAGCCCCAGCATTTT. This codes for CASSYGGNQPQHF. The gene calls are TRBV6-5 and TRBJ1-5; no clear D gene. CDR3 length: 13 residues. Germline V gene data show CDR1 as MNHEY and CDR2 as SVGAGI. V shed 2 bases and J shed 2 bases, with 4 bases lying between them.

Written as DNA, the CDR3 is TGTGCCAGCAGCTTAGATCTGGGTGGGGGGCAAGGCTACACCTTC. Its protein product is CASSLDLGGGQGYTF. V gene TRBV11-2 combines with J gene TRBJ1-2, with a weak D call TRBD1 (6 bases). The germline V gene encodes CDR1 SGHAT and CDR2 FQNNGV. This CDR3 has 15 amino acids. Trimming shortened V by 0 bases and J by 8 bases, and 16 bases separated the two germline ends.

J is TRBJ2-2 and V is TRBV6-4; 11 bases are shared with TRBD1. Germline values: CDR1 MRHNA, CDR2 SNTAGT. Trimming cost V 1 base and J 6 bases; bases outside gene matches: 13. This CDR3 spans 19 amino acids. The CDR3 DNA follows: TGTGCCAGCAGTGACTGGCCCCTCGGGCGGACAGGGGGCTCCGGGGAGCTGTTTTTT. As protein: CASSDWPLGRTGGSGELFF.

This sequence joins TRBV7-9 and TRBJ1-5; 7 positions agree with TRBD1. J was trimmed by 2 bases and V by 5 bases; bases with no gene match: 9. The CDR3 totals 16 residues. Germline V gene lookup returns CDR1 SEHNR and CDR2 FQNEAQ (reference sequence). The CDR3 sequence is CASSLTGLRGNQPQHF. In DNA, the CDR3 is TGTGCCAGCAGCCTGACAGGGCTGAGAGGCAATCAGCCCCAGCATTTT.

V gene TRBV4-3 combines with J gene TRBJ2-2, with D hard to call. V was cut by 0 bases and J by 0 bases, with 11 bases left in between. The germline gives CDR1 LGHNA, CDR2 YSLEER. This CDR3 spans 17 amino acids. The CDR3 nucleotides read TGCGCCAGCAGCCAAGATCGAGAGAATCCGAACACCGGGGAGCTGTTTTTT. It specifies CASSQDRENPNTGELFF.